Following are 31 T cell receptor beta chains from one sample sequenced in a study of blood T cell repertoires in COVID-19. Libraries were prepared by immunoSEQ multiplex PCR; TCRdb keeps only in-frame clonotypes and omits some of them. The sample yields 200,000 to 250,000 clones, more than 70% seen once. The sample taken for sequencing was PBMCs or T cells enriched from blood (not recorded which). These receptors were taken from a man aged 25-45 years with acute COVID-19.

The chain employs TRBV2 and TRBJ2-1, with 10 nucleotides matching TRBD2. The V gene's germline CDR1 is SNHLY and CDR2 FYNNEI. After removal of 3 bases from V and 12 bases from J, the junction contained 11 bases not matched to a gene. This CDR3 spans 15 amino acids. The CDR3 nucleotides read TGTGCCAGCAGTGATGGGGCTAGCGGGGGCCTGGCGCAGTTCTTC. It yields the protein CASSDGASGGLAQFF.

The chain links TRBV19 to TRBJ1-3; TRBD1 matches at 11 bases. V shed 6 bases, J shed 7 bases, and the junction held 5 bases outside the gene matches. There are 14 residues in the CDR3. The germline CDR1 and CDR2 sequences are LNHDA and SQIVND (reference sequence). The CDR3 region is CASSGQGAINTIYF. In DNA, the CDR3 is TGTGCCAGTAGCGGACAGGGGGCAATTAACACCATATATTTT.

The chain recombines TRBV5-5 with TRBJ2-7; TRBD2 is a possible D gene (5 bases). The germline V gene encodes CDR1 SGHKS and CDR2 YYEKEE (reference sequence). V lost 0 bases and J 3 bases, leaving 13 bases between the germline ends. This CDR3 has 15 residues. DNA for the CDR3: TGTGCCAGCAGCTTGGATCAGGCTAGCCTCTACGAGCAGTACTTC. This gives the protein CASSLDQASLYEQYF.

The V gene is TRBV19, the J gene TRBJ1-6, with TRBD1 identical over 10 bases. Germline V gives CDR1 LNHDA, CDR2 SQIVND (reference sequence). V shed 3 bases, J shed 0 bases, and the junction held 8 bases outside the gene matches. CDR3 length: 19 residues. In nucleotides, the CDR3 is TGTGCCAGTAGTATGCCCTGGACAGGGGGGAGCTCCTATAATTCACCCCTCCACTTT. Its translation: CASSMPWTGGSSYNSPLHF.

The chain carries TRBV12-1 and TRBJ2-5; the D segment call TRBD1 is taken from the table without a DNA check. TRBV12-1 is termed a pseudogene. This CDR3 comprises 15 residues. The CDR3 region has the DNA TGTGCCAGCAGCCCGTGTGGGCAGGGGGAAGAGACCCAGTACTTC. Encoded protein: CASSPCGQGEETQYF.

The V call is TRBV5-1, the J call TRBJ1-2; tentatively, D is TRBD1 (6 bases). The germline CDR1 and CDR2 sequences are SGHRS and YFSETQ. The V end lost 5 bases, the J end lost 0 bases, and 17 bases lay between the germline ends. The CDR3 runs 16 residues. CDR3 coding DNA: TGCGCCAGCAGTCCGAATACAGGGAAGACTAACTATGGCTACACCTTC. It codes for CASSPNTGKTNYGYTF.

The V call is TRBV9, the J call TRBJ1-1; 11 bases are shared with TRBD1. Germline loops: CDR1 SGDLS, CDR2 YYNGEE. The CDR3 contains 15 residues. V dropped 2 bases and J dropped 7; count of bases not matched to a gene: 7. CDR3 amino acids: CASSVSGTGGDEAFF. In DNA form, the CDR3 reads TGTGCCAGCAGCGTCTCAGGGACAGGGGGGGATGAAGCTTTCTTT.

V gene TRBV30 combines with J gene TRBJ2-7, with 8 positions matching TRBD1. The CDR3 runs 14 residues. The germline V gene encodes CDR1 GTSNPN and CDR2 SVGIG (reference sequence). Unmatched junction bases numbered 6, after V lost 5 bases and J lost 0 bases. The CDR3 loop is CAWSRDRFSYEQYF. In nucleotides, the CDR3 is TGTGCCTGGTCCCGGGACAGGTTCTCCTACGAGCAGTACTTC. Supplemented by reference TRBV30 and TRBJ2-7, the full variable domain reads SQTIHQWPATLVQPVGSPLSLECTVEGTSNPNLYWYRQAAGRGLQLLFYSVGIGQISSEVPQNLSASRPQDRQFILSSKKLLLSDSGFYLCAWSRDRFSYEQYFGPGTRLTVT.

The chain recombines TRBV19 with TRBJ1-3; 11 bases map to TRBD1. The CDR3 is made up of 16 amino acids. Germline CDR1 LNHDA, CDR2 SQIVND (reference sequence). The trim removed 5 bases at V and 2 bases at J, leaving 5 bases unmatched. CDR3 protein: CASSPGQGGPGNTIYF. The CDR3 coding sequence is TGTGCCAGTAGTCCGGGACAGGGGGGCCCTGGAAACACCATATATTTT.

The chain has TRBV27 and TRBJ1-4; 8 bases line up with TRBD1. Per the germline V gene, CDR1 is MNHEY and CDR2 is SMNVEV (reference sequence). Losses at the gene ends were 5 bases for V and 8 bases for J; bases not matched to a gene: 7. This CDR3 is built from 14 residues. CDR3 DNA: TGTGCCAGCAGTCTCCAGGGGGCTGGGGAAAAACTGTTTTTT. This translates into CASSLQGAGEKLFF.

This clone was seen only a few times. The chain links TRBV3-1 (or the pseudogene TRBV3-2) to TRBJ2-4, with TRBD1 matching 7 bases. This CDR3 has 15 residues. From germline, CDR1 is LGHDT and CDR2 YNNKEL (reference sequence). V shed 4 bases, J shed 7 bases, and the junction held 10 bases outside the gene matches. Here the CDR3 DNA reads TGTGCCAGCAGCCGTGAGTGGACAGGCGACAACATTCAGTACTTC. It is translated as CASSREWTGDNIQYF.

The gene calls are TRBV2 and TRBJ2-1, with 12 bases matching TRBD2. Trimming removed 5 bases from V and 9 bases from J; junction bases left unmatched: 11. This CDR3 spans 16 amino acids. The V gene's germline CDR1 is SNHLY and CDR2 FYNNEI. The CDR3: CASSKKLAGGPSEQFF. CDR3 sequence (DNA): TGTGCCAGCAGTAAGAAGCTAGCGGGGGGGCCCAGTGAGCAGTTCTTC.

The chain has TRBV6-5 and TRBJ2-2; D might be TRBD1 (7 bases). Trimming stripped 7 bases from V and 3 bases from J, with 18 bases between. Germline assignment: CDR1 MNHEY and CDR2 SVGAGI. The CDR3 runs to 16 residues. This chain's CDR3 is CASTFSRGADTGELFF. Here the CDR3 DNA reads TGTGCCAGCACTTTCTCCAGGGGGGCAGACACCGGGGAGCTGTTTTTT.

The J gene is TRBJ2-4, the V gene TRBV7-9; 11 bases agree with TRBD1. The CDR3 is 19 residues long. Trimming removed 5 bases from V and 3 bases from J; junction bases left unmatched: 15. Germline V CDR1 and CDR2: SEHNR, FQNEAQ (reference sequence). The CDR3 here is CASSPLGTGGSGDKNIQYF. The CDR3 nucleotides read TGTGCCAGCAGCCCACTCGGGACAGGGGGGAGTGGTGACAAAAACATTCAGTACTTC. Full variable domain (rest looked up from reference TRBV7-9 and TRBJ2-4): DTGVSQNPRHKITKRGQNVTFRCDPISEHNRLYWYRQTLGQGPEFLTYFQNEAQLEKSRLLSDRFSAERPKGSFSTLEIQRTEQGDSAMYLCASSPLGTGGSGDKNIQYFGAGTRLSVL.

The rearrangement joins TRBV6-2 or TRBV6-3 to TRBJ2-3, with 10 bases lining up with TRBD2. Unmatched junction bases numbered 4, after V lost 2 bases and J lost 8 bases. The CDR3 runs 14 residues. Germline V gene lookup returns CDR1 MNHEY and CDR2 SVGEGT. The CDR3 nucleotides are TGTGCCAGCAGTTACGGTCCTAGCGGGGGTACGCAGTATTTT. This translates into CASSYGPSGGTQYF.

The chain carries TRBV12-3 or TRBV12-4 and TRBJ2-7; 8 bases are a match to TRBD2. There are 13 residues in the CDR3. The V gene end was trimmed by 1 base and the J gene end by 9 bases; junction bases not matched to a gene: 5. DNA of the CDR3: TGTGCCAGCAGTTTAGGCGGGGGGCGACGGCAGTACTTC. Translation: CASSLGGGRRQYF.

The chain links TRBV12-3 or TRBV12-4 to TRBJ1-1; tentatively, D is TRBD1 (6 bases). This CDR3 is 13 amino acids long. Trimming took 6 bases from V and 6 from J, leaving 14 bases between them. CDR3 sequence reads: CASSRRGGAEAFF. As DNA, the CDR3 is TGTGCCAGCAGCCGGAGGGGGGGGGCTGAAGCTTTCTTT.

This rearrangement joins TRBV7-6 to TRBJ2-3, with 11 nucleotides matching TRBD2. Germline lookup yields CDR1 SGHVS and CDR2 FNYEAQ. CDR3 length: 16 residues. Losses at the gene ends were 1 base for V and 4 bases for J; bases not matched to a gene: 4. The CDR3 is CASSLGSGGASDTQYF. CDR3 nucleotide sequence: TGTGCCAGCAGCTTAGGTAGCGGGGGGGCATCAGATACGCAGTATTTT. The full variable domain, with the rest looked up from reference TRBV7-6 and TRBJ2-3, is GAGVSQSPRYKVTKRGQDVALRCDPISGHVSLYWYRQALGQGPEFLTYFNYEAQQDKSGLPNDRFSAERPEGSISTLTIQRTEQRDSAMYRCASSLGSGGASDTQYFGPGTRLTVL.

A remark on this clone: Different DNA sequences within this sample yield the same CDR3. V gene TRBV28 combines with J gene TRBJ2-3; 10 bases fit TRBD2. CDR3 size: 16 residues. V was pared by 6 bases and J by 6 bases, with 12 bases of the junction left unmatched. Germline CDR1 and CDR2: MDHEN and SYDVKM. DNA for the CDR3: TGTGCCAGCAGCCGCGCGATAGCGGGGGGTCGTGATACGCAGTATTTT. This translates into CASSRAIAGGRDTQYF.

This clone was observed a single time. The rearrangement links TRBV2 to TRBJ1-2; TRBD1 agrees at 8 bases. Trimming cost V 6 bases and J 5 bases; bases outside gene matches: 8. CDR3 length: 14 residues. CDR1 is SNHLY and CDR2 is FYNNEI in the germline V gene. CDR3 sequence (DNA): TGTGCCAGCAGCGAGACAGACAGGGGATATGGCTACACCTTC. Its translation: CASSETDRGYGYTF. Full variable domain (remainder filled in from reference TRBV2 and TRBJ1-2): EPEVTQTPSHQVTQMGQEVILRCVPISNHLYFYWYRQILGQKVEFLVSFYNNEISEKSEIFDDQFSVERPDGSNFTLKIRSTKLEDSAMYFCASSETDRGYGYTFGSGTRLTVV.

CDR3 bases: TGCGCCAGCAGCTTGGACGGGGGGCACACAGATACGCAGTATTTT. This encodes CASSLDGGHTDTQYF. The chain couples TRBV5-1 to TRBJ2-3, with a tentative D call TRBD2 (7 bases). Germline CDR1 is SGHRS and CDR2 is YFSETQ. This CDR3 contains 15 residues. The V end lost 0 bases, the J end lost 2 bases, and 10 bases lay between the germline ends.

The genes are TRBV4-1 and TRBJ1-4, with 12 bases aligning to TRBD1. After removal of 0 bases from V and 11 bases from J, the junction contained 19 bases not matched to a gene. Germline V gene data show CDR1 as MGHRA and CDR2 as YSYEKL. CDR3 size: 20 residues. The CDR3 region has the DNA TGCGCCAGCAGCCAAGAAGCATCCGGGACAGGGGGCGCAAGGGGGAGGAAACTGTTTTTT. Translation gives CASSQEASGTGGARGRKLFF.

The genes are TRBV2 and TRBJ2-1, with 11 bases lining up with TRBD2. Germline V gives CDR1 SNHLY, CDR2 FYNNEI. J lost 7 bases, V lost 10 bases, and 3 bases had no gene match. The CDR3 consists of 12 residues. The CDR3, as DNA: TGTGCCACCCTAGCGGGGGGTAATGAGCAGTTCTTC. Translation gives CATLAGGNEQFF.

The CDR3 sequence: CASSPPPLSTEAFF. The CDR3 DNA reads as TGTGCCAGCAGCCCCCCCCCACTGAGCACTGAAGCTTTCTTT. The rearrangement links TRBV2 to TRBJ1-1; no reliable D call. There are 14 residues in the CDR3. The germline gives CDR1 SNHLY, CDR2 FYNNEI. V was trimmed by 6 bases and J by 4 bases, leaving 15 bases between them.

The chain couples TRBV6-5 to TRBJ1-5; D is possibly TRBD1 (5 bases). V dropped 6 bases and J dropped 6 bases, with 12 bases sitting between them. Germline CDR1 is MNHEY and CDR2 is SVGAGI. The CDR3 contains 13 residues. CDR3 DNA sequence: TGTGCCAGCAGCATCCGCCAGGGTCAGCCCCAGCATTTT. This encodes CASSIRQGQPQHF.

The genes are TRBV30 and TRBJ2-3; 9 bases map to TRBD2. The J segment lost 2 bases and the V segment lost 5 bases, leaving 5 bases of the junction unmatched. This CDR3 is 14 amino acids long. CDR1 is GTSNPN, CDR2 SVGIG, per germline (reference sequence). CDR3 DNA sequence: TGTGCCTGGCGGAGCGGGGGGACCACAGATACGCAGTATTTT. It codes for CAWRSGGTTDTQYF.

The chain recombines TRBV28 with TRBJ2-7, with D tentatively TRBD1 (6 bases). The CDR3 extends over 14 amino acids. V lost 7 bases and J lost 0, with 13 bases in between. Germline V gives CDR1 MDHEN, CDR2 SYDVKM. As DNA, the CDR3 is TGTGCCAGCATTTCTGGGGGCAGCTCCTACGAGCAGTACTTC. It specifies CASISGGSSYEQYF.

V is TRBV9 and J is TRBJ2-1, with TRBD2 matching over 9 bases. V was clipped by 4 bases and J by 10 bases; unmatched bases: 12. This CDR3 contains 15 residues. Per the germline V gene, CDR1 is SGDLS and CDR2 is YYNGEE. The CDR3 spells CASSLLPGLALEQFF. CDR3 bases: TGTGCCAGCAGCTTACTGCCGGGACTAGCTTTGGAGCAGTTCTTC.

This CDR3 reads CASTTLTGSDTQYF. As DNA, the CDR3 is TGTGCCAGCACTACTTTAACAGGGTCGGATACGCAGTATTTT. The chain employs TRBV6-5 and TRBJ2-3; perhaps TRBD1 as D (6 bases). V shed 7 bases and J shed 6 bases, with 17 bases lying between them. The CDR3 sequence is 14 residues long. Germline V gene lookup returns CDR1 MNHEY and CDR2 SVGAGI.

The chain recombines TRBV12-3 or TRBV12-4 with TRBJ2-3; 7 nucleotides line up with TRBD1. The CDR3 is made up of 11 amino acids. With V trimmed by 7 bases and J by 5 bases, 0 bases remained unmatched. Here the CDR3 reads CASTGGDTQYF. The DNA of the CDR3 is TGTGCCAGCACAGGGGGAGATACGCAGTATTTT.

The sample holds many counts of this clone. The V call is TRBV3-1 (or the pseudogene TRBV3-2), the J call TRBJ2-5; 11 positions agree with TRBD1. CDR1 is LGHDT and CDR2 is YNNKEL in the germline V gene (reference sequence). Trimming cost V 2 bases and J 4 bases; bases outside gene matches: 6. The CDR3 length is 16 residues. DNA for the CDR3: TGTGCCAGCAGCCAAAAAGCCGGGACAGGGGGAGAGACCCAGTACTTC. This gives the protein CASSQKAGTGGETQYF.